These 27 T cell receptor beta chains were sequenced from one sample in a study of cytomegalovirus exposure and HLA in healthy donors. PCR used 60 Vbeta primers and 13 Jbeta primers. The repertoire was sequenced with immunoSEQ multiplex PCR; TCRdb's copy has only in-frame clones and lacks some. This sample carries about 210,000 clones, around 83% of them seen once, and the ten largest clones take 0.2% to 0.25%. The specimen was PBMCs. Every receptor here comes from a girl aged 2-10 years in good health and CMV-seronegative.

This clone appeared a few times. The J gene is TRBJ2-7, the V gene TRBV7-9, with 10 bases matching TRBD1. The CDR3 has 14 amino acids. The germline V gene has CDR1 SEHNR and CDR2 FQNEAQ (reference sequence). Trimming took 5 bases from V and 4 from J; bases not matched to a gene: 5. CDR3 residues: CASSRTGQGYEQYF. CDR3 DNA: TGTGCCAGCAGCCGAACGGGACAGGGGTACGAGCAGTACTTC. The entire variable domain, with the rest obtained from reference TRBV7-9 and TRBJ2-7, is as follows: DTGVSQNPRHKITKRGQNVTFRCDPISEHNRLYWYRQTLGQGPEFLTYFQNEAQLEKSRLLSDRFSAERPKGSFSTLEIQRTEQGDSAMYLCASSRTGQGYEQYFGPGTRLTVT.

The sample holds a few counts of this clone. This CDR3 is CASSFGQGVSPLHF. CDR3 in DNA: TGTGCCAGCAGCTTTGGTCAGGGGGTGTCACCCCTCCACTTT. V gene TRBV11-2 combines with J gene TRBJ1-6, with TRBD1 matching over 7 bases. With 3 bases clipped from V and 10 bases from J, the junction kept 6 bases outside the gene matches. The CDR3 runs to 14 residues. The germline gives CDR1 SGHAT, CDR2 FQNNGV.

The chain employs TRBV5-1 and TRBJ1-1; the match to TRBD1 covers 7 bases. The germline CDR1 and CDR2 sequences are SGHRS and YFSETQ. The CDR3 consists of 15 residues. The junction had 6 bases not matched to a gene; V was cut back by 4 bases and J by 0 bases. CDR3 region: CASSADRVLNTEAFF. CDR3 bases: TGCGCCAGCAGCGCCGACAGGGTACTGAACACTGAAGCTTTCTTT.

The J gene is TRBJ1-1, the V gene TRBV7-9, with 8 bases matching TRBD1. Germline lookup yields CDR1 SEHNR and CDR2 FQNEAQ (reference sequence). Unmatched junction bases numbered 15, after V lost 6 bases and J lost 6 bases. The CDR3 is 16 amino acids. CDR3 amino acids: CASSHSINTGGAEAFF. CDR3 DNA: TGTGCCAGCAGTCACTCAATCAATACAGGGGGAGCTGAAGCTTTCTTT.

The chain recombines TRBV7-3 with TRBJ2-5; no definite D call. The J call may be wrong; the DNA end is better matched by TRBJ2-7. Per germline, CDR1 SGHTA and CDR2 FQGTGA. The CDR3 has 14 residues. The DNA of the CDR3 is TGTGCCAGCAGCTTAACGTACGGGTCCTACGAGCAGTACTTC. This sequence encodes CASSLTYGSYEQYF.

This chain joins TRBV19 and TRBJ1-2; no clear D gene. V was trimmed by 8 bases and J by 0 bases, leaving 10 bases between them. The germline V gene encodes CDR1 LNHDA and CDR2 SQIVND (reference sequence). The CDR3 is 13 residues long. DNA for the CDR3: TGTGCCAGTTCCCCCGGGGCTAACTATGGCTACACCTTC. It is translated as CASSPGANYGYTF. Drawing the rest from reference TRBV19 and TRBJ1-2, the complete variable domain is DGGITQSPKYLFRKEGQNVTLSCEQNLNHDAMYWYRQDPGQGLRLIYYSQIVNDFQKGDIAEGYSVSREKKESFPLTVTSAQKNPTAFYLCASSPGANYGYTFGSGTRLTVV.

The rearrangement links TRBV9 to TRBJ1-2, with 7 bases that match TRBD1. CDR1 is SGDLS, CDR2 YYNGEE, per germline. This CDR3 is 16 amino acids long. V gave up 0 bases and J gave up 4 bases; unmatched junction bases: 9. The CDR3 here is CASSVVPTGASYGYTF. For the CDR3, the DNA is TGTGCCAGCAGCGTAGTGCCTACAGGGGCGAGCTATGGCTACACCTTC.

The chain is built from TRBV4-1 and TRBJ1-1; 9 bases match TRBD1. The J segment lost 4 bases and the V segment lost 3 bases, leaving 6 bases of the junction unmatched. Germline CDR1 reads MGHRA; CDR2 reads YSYEKL. This CDR3 region has 15 residues. The CDR3 spells CASSHPDRGITEAFF. Written as DNA, the CDR3 is TGCGCCAGCAGCCACCCGGACAGGGGTATCACTGAAGCTTTCTTT.

The chain couples TRBV2 to TRBJ2-7, with 9 bases identical to TRBD2. CDR3 size: 13 residues. Germline V gene lookup returns CDR1 SNHLY and CDR2 FYNNEI. Losses at the gene ends were 9 bases for V and 0 bases for J; bases not matched to a gene: 3. The CDR3: CASRSGSSYEQYF. The CDR3 nucleotides read TGTGCCAGTCGTAGCGGGAGCTCCTACGAGCAGTACTTC.

The chain uses TRBV6-5 and TRBJ1-2; TRBD1 agrees at 9 bases. The V gene's germline CDR1 is MNHEY and CDR2 SVGAGI. There are 15 residues in the CDR3. The junction had 4 bases not matched to a gene; V was cut back by 2 bases and J by 3 bases. In nucleotides, the CDR3 is TGTGCCAGCAGTTACACGACAGGGGGTTACTATGGCTACACCTTC. This encodes CASSYTTGGYYGYTF.

The J gene is TRBJ1-3, the V gene TRBV25-1; TRBD1 matches at 7 bases. This CDR3 comprises 15 residues. The trim removed 8 bases at V and 0 bases at J, leaving 7 bases unmatched. Germline CDR1 and CDR2: MGHDK and SYGVNS. CDR3 DNA sequence: TGTGCCAGCGGACGGACAGGAAACTCTGGAAACACCATATATTTT. Its protein is CASGRTGNSGNTIYF.

The gene calls are TRBV5-4 and TRBJ2-1, with 8 bases aligning to TRBD2. Germline V gene sequence: CDR1 SGHNT, CDR2 YYREEE (reference sequence). The junction had 6 bases not matched to a gene; V was cut back by 0 bases and J by 4 bases. This CDR3 has 16 residues. The CDR3 protein is CASSLGTGGPYNEQFF. The CDR3 nucleotides are TGTGCCAGCAGCTTGGGCACGGGAGGGCCGTACAATGAGCAGTTCTTC.

For the CDR3, the DNA is TGTGCCAGCAGTTACTCGTTTAGGGGTACGCAGTATTTT. Its translation is CASSYSFRGTQYF. The chain combines TRBV6-5 with TRBJ2-3; weak D call: TRBD1 (5 bases). Trimming stripped 0 bases from V and 8 bases from J, with 9 bases between. The CDR3 is made up of 13 amino acids. Looked up from germline, CDR1 is MNHEY and CDR2 is SVGAGI.

This clone was seen a single time. This chain links TRBV5-1 with TRBJ2-3, with TRBD2 identical over 9 bases. The germline gives CDR1 SGHRS, CDR2 YFSETQ. This CDR3 region has 16 residues. V dropped 0 bases and J dropped 3; count of bases not matched to a gene: 5. The CDR3 DNA is TGCGCCAGCAGCTTGGAATCGGCGGGGGGGACAGATACGCAGTATTTT. Its translation: CASSLESAGGTDTQYF.

The DNA of the CDR3 is TGTGCCAGTAGACGACTACAGGGCACCGGGGAGCTGTTTTTT. As protein: CASRRLQGTGELFF. The chain combines TRBV19 with TRBJ2-2; possible D gene TRBD1, 6 bases. V lost 6 bases to trimming and J lost 4 bases, with 12 bases between them. This CDR3 is built from 14 residues. The germline gives CDR1 LNHDA, CDR2 SQIVND (reference sequence).

This sequence joins TRBV10-3 and TRBJ2-7, with D unresolved. Germline V gives CDR1 ENHRY, CDR2 SYGVKD. This CDR3 has 14 amino acids. V was shortened by 2 bases and J by 0 bases, with 8 bases between the two germline ends. The CDR3 loop is CAISEAGSSYEQYF. The CDR3 DNA follows: TGTGCCATCAGTGAGGCAGGAAGCTCCTACGAGCAGTACTTC.

The chain recombines TRBV2 with TRBJ2-7, with 9 bases aligning to TRBD2. The V gene end was trimmed by 7 bases and the J gene end by 2 bases; junction bases not matched to a gene: 3. Germline values: CDR1 SNHLY, CDR2 FYNNEI. This CDR3 contains 13 residues. The CDR3 here is CASISGGTYEQYF. As DNA, the CDR3 is TGTGCCAGCATTAGCGGGGGCACCTACGAGCAGTACTTC.

The rearrangement joins TRBV19 to TRBJ2-6, with a possible D match to TRBD1 (5 bases). This CDR3 has 17 residues. The germline gives CDR1 LNHDA, CDR2 SQIVND (reference sequence). V lost 5 bases, J lost 0 bases, and 14 bases lay in between. The CDR3 reads CASSLTGYSSGANVLTF. CDR3 DNA sequence: TGTGCCAGTAGTTTAACAGGCTACTCCTCTGGGGCCAACGTCCTGACTTTC.

V gene TRBV27 combines with J gene TRBJ1-2; a weak D match, TRBD1 (5 bases). From germline, CDR1 is MNHEY and CDR2 SMNVEV (reference sequence). This CDR3 has 14 amino acids. Deletions cut 8 bases from V and 8 bases from J, with 21 bases between. The CDR3 is CASLSVRGMEGYTF. The CDR3 DNA reads as TGTGCCAGCCTCTCCGTGCGGGGGATGGAGGGCTACACCTTC.

The gene calls are TRBV7-3 and TRBJ2-2; 8 nucleotides agree with TRBD2. Germline V gene lookup returns CDR1 SGHTA and CDR2 FQGTGA. This CDR3 comprises 17 residues. The junction had 12 bases not matched to a gene; V was cut back by 2 bases and J by 7 bases. CDR3 amino acids: CASSLGASGGPHGELFF. CDR3 coding DNA: TGTGCCAGCAGCTTAGGGGCCTCGGGGGGGCCTCACGGGGAGCTGTTTTTT.

The chain couples TRBV7-9 to TRBJ1-1, with D hard to call. Germline-derived CDR1 and CDR2 are SEHNR and FQNEAQ (reference sequence). The CDR3 loop spans 12 amino acids. V was shortened by 7 bases and J by 5 bases, with 11 bases between the two germline ends. CDR3 nucleotide sequence: TGTGCCAGCAAGGGAGGGTCGACTGAAGCTTTCTTT. This gives the protein CASKGGSTEAFF.

With respect to this clone: The identical CDR3 is also encoded by other nucleotide sequences in the sample. The chain recombines TRBV4-2 with TRBJ2-7, with D possibly matching TRBD2 (5 bases). V was trimmed by 1 base and J by 3 bases, leaving 13 bases between them. This CDR3 comprises 15 residues. Germline CDR1 LGHNA, CDR2 YNFKEQ. CDR3 nucleotides: TGTGCCAGCAGCCAAGCCAGCGGCACCGGCTACGAGCAGTACTTC. Protein: CASSQASGTGYEQYF.

This chain connects TRBV5-1 to TRBJ2-1; TRBD2 matches at 14 bases. V trimming: 3 bases; J trimming: 7 bases; junction bases outside the gene matches: 3. This CDR3 has 15 amino acids. Germline V gene sequence: CDR1 SGHRS, CDR2 YFSETQ. The CDR3 region is CASSYGTSGSNEQFF. CDR3 bases: TGCGCCAGCAGCTACGGGACTAGCGGGAGTAATGAGCAGTTCTTC.

The V gene is TRBV6-6, the J gene TRBJ1-4, with 9 bases fitting TRBD1. V dropped 6 bases and J dropped 11; count of bases not matched to a gene: 10. Germline CDR1 is MNHNY and CDR2 is SVGAGI (reference sequence). The CDR3 is 14 residues long. The CDR3 is CASRGGTGQWKLFF. In DNA, the CDR3 is TGTGCCAGCAGGGGGGGGACAGGGCAATGGAAACTGTTTTTT.

This chain links TRBV14 with TRBJ2-7; tentatively, D is TRBD1 (6 bases). Looked up from germline, CDR1 is SGHDN and CDR2 is FVKESK. Trimming pared 2 bases from V and 7 bases from J, leaving 12 bases between. The CDR3 is 13 residues long. In DNA, the CDR3 is TGTGCCAGCAGCCAACAACAGGGTAGGGAGCAGTACTTC. It specifies CASSQQQGREQYF.

The V gene is TRBV5-1, the J gene TRBJ2-1; 7 positions agree with TRBD2. The CDR3 contains 14 residues. CDR1 is SGHRS, CDR2 YFSETQ, per germline. Trimming cost V 4 bases and J 5 bases; bases outside gene matches: 6. In DNA, the CDR3 is TGCGCCAGCAGCCCGGCGAGCGGGAACAATGAGCAGTTCTTC. Amino acid sequence: CASSPASGNNEQFF.

The chain is built from TRBV18 and TRBJ1-2; 8 nucleotides line up with TRBD1. This CDR3 is 13 amino acids long. V trimming: 3 bases; J trimming: 4 bases; junction bases outside the gene matches: 1. Germline V gene sequence: CDR1 KGHSH, CDR2 LQKENI. The CDR3 loop reads CASSPGQVYGYTF. CDR3 nucleotide sequence: TGTGCCAGCTCACCGGGACAGGTCTATGGCTACACCTTC.